The rows below give T cell receptor beta chains drawn from one sample of a study of blood T cell repertoires in COVID-19. The protocol was immunoSEQ multiplex PCR, while the TCRdb copy is restricted to in-frame clones and leaves out a portion. The sample records more than 150,000 clones, 80% to 85% being singletons. Sequencing used peripheral blood. The source is a woman between 25 and 40 years old with acute or convalescent COVID-19. The CDR3 runs from the conserved cysteine through the conserved F or W. The order of the fields is J gene, D gene, clone size, V gene, CDR3 protein, CDR3 DNA. D genes are given only for firm matches. Only part of the rows carry a size: once, few, many, or a class if the clone is expanded.

J: TRBJ2-1; D: NA; size: NA; V: TRBV5-1; CDR3: CASSLGGGSYNEQFF; DNA: TGCGCCAGCAGCTTGGGGGGCGGCTCCTACAATGAGCAGTTCTTC
J: TRBJ1-2; D: NA; size: once; V: TRBV27; CDR3: CASRSNGYTF; DNA: TGTGCCAGCAGGTCAAATGGCTACACCTTC
J: TRBJ2-7; D: TRBD1; size: NA; V: TRBV9; CDR3: CASSATGQGVFEQYF; DNA: TGTGCCAGCAGCGCGACGGGACAGGGGGTTTTCGAGCAGTACTTC
J: TRBJ2-7; D: TRBD1; size: NA; V: TRBV7-9; CDR3: CASSPRADRGRPYEQYF; DNA: TGTGCCAGCAGTCCTAGGGCCGACAGGGGACGGCCCTACGAGCAGTACTTC
J: TRBJ2-1; D: NA; size: NA; V: TRBV18; CDR3: CASFPRQGREQFF; DNA: TGTGCCAGCTTCCCCCGGCAGGGCCGAGAGCAGTTCTTC
J: TRBJ1-1; D: NA; size: NA; V: TRBV6-2/TRBV6-3; CDR3: CASSYGRMNTEAFF; DNA: TGTGCCAGCAGTTACGGCAGAATGAACACTGAAGCTTTCTTT
J: TRBJ2-2; D: NA; size: NA; V: TRBV7-2; CDR3: CASSLVGGRGTGELFF; DNA: TGTGCCAGCAGCTTAGTAGGGGGGAGGGGCACCGGGGAGCTGTTTTTT
J: TRBJ1-5; D: TRBD1; size: NA; V: TRBV9; CDR3: CASSGGQQGNQPQHF; DNA: TGTGCCAGCAGCGGGGGACAGCAGGGCAATCAGCCCCAGCATTTT
J: TRBJ2-2; D: TRBD1; size: NA; V: TRBV7-2; CDR3: CASSWRQGTGELFF; DNA: TGTGCCAGCAGCTGGAGACAGGGCACCGGGGAGCTGTTTTTT
J: TRBJ2-6; D: TRBD1; size: NA; V: TRBV6-2/TRBV6-3; CDR3: CASSYLPGGRDGANVLTF; DNA: TGTGCCAGCAGTTACCTTCCAGGGGGTAGGGATGGGGCCAACGTCCTGACTTTC
J: TRBJ2-7; D: TRBD2; size: few; V: TRBV5-6; CDR3: CASSLGDLAGDGQYF; DNA: TGTGCCAGCAGCTTGGGGGATCTAGCGGGAGACGGGCAGTACTTC
J: TRBJ2-1; D: NA; size: NA; V: TRBV3-1/TRBV3-2; CDR3: CASVRHEQFF; DNA: TGTGCCAGCGTCAGGCATGAGCAGTTCTTC
J: TRBJ2-7; D: NA; size: NA; V: TRBV11-1; CDR3: CASSLSGPMANEQYF; DNA: TGTGCCAGCAGCTTGTCAGGGCCCATGGCGAACGAGCAGTACTTC
J: TRBJ2-3; D: TRBD1; size: NA; V: TRBV2; CDR3: CASSGQGVSTDTQYF; DNA: TGTGCCAGCAGTGGACAGGGGGTTAGCACAGATACGCAGTATTTT
J: TRBJ1-1; D: NA; size: once; V: TRBV5-1; CDR3: CASSGTQGPSTEAFF; DNA: TGCGCCAGCAGCGGCACACAGGGCCCAAGCACTGAAGCTTTCTTT
J: TRBJ1-5; D: NA; size: NA; V: TRBV20-1; CDR3: CSAEGNGPQHF; DNA: TGCAGTGCTGAGGGAAATGGGCCCCAGCATTTT
J: TRBJ1-1; D: NA; size: NA; V: TRBV6-2/TRBV6-3; CDR3: CASSPGLAAEAFF; DNA: TGTGCCAGCAGTCCAGGGCTGGCCGCTGAAGCTTTCTTT
J: TRBJ1-3; D: NA; size: few; V: TRBV5-6; CDR3: CASSLNGTPQRNTIYF; DNA: TGTGCCAGCAGCTTGAACGGGACACCCCAGAGAAACACCATATATTTT
J: TRBJ2-3; D: TRBD1; size: NA; V: TRBV27; CDR3: CASSRGQGVPLTDTQYF; DNA: TGTGCCAGCAGCCGGGGACAGGGGGTGCCACTGACAGATACGCAGTATTTT
J: TRBJ2-3; D: TRBD2; size: NA; V: TRBV2; CDR3: CASRLAGGITTDTQYF; DNA: TGTGCCAGCAGACTAGCGGGAGGGATTACCACAGATACGCAGTATTTT
J: TRBJ1-2; D: TRBD1; size: NA; V: TRBV27; CDR3: CASMDRANGYTF; DNA: TGTGCCAGCATGGACAGGGCCAATGGCTACACCTTC
J: TRBJ1-1; D: TRBD1; size: NA; V: TRBV28; CDR3: CASSFPQGTTEAFF; DNA: TGTGCCAGCAGTTTCCCACAGGGGACCACTGAAGCTTTCTTT
J: TRBJ2-1; D: TRBD2; size: NA; V: TRBV27; CDR3: CASSLSPLTSGFYNEQFF; DNA: TGTGCCAGCAGTTTATCCCCACTTACTAGCGGCTTTTACAATGAGCAGTTCTTC
J: TRBJ2-2; D: TRBD2; size: NA; V: TRBV4-2; CDR3: CASSQPGTSLAGELFF; DNA: TGTGCCAGCAGCCAACCGGGGACTAGTCTAGCGGGGGAGCTGTTTTTT
J: TRBJ2-1; D: NA; size: NA; V: TRBV2; CDR3: CASSEGLAPANEQFF; DNA: TGTGCCAGCAGTGAAGGTCTAGCGCCGGCCAATGAGCAGTTCTTC
J: TRBJ1-2; D: TRBD1; size: NA; V: TRBV28; CDR3: CASSPGQGAPDNGYTF; DNA: TGTGCCAGCAGTCCGGGACAGGGGGCTCCGGATAACGGCTACACCTTC
J: TRBJ1-2; D: TRBD1; size: few; V: TRBV2; CDR3: CASIHGQGVTGYTF; DNA: TGTGCCAGCATTCACGGACAGGGGGTGACTGGCTACACCTTC
J: TRBJ1-2; D: TRBD1; size: few; V: TRBV4-2; CDR3: CASSQVGTGGEGGYTF; DNA: TGTGCCAGCAGCCAAGTAGGGACAGGGGGCGAGGGGGGCTACACCTTC
J: TRBJ2-7; D: NA; size: NA; V: TRBV7-2; CDR3: CASSLEIVYEQYF; DNA: TGTGCCAGCAGCTTAGAGATAGTCTACGAGCAGTACTTC
J: TRBJ2-3; D: TRBD2; size: NA; V: TRBV7-3; CDR3: CASSLRTSGVSGDTQYF; DNA: TGTGCCAGCAGCCTTCGGACTAGCGGGGTCTCTGGAGATACGCAGTATTTT
J: TRBJ1-1; D: NA; size: NA; V: TRBV7-2; CDR3: CASNMGGRAEAFF; DNA: TGTGCCAGCAATATGGGGGGGCGCGCTGAAGCTTTCTTT
J: TRBJ1-1; D: TRBD1; size: once; V: TRBV10-1; CDR3: CASSESRGQGGTEAFF; DNA: TGCGCCAGCAGTGAGTCGCGGGGACAGGGCGGGACTGAAGCTTTCTTT
J: TRBJ2-7; D: NA; size: once; V: TRBV11-2; CDR3: CASSRLQGEQYF; DNA: TGTGCCAGCAGCCGACTACAGGGCGAGCAGTACTTC
J: TRBJ1-2; D: NA; size: NA; V: TRBV4-3; CDR3: CASSQYSGNYGYTF; DNA: TGCGCCAGCAGCCAATATTCCGGGAACTATGGCTACACCTTC
J: TRBJ2-7; D: NA; size: NA; V: TRBV18; CDR3: CASSPVSGGTYEQYF; DNA: TGTGCCAGCTCACCAGTGTCGGGGGGCACCTACGAGCAGTACTTC
J: TRBJ2-4; D: TRBD1; size: NA; V: TRBV6-2/TRBV6-3; CDR3: CASSLRDRKNIQYF; DNA: TGTGCCAGCAGCCTCCGGGACAGAAAAAACATTCAGTACTTC
J: TRBJ2-5; D: TRBD2; size: NA; V: TRBV3-1/TRBV3-2; CDR3: CASSQDLGGRGDQETQYF; DNA: TGTGCCAGCAGCCAAGATCTTGGAGGGCGGGGGGACCAAGAGACCCAGTACTTC
J: TRBJ2-3; D: TRBD2; size: once; V: TRBV10-3; CDR3: CAISDTGGPDTQYF; DNA: TGTGCCATCAGTGATACGGGGGGGCCAGATACGCAGTATTTT
J: TRBJ1-2; D: NA; size: NA; V: TRBV12-3/TRBV12-4; CDR3: CASSLFGEGYTF; DNA: TGTGCCAGCAGTTTATTTGGGGAGGGCTACACCTTC
J: TRBJ1-2; D: NA; size: many; V: TRBV5-6; CDR3: CASAPQANYGYTF; DNA: TGTGCCAGCGCGCCCCAAGCTAACTATGGCTACACCTTC
J: TRBJ1-3; D: NA; size: NA; V: TRBV7-8; CDR3: CASSFATGTGNTIYF; DNA: TGTGCCAGCAGCTTCGCCACAGGGACTGGAAACACCATATATTTT
J: TRBJ1-1; D: NA; size: few; V: TRBV11-2; CDR3: CASSLPGVNTEAFF; DNA: TGTGCCAGCAGCTTACCAGGGGTGAACACTGAAGCTTTCTTT
J: TRBJ1-2; D: TRBD1; size: once; V: TRBV28; CDR3: CASSQGVFVYGYTF; DNA: TGTGCCAGCAGTCAGGGGGTGTTCGTATATGGCTACACCTTC
J: TRBJ1-1; D: NA; size: NA; V: TRBV28; CDR3: CASSERIRNTEAFF; DNA: TGTGCCAGCAGCGAGCGAATCAGGAACACTGAAGCTTTCTTT
J: TRBJ1-1; D: NA; size: NA; V: TRBV5-1; CDR3: CASSLEVGRSAFF; DNA: TGCGCCAGCAGCTTGGAGGTCGGGAGATCGGCTTTCTTT
J: TRBJ2-2; D: NA; size: NA; V: TRBV5-1; CDR3: CASSLEVGGGELFF; DNA: TGCGCCAGCAGCTTGGAAGTTGGCGGCGGGGAGCTGTTTTTT
J: TRBJ2-5; D: NA; size: NA; V: TRBV6-5; CDR3: CASAGVAERETQYF; DNA: TGTGCCAGCGCAGGGGTCGCAGAGCGAGAGACCCAGTACTTC
J: TRBJ2-6; D: TRBD2; size: NA; V: TRBV4-2; CDR3: CASSPAGLAGVGANVLTF; DNA: TGTGCCAGCAGCCCAGCGGGACTAGCGGGGGTGGGGGCCAACGTCCTGACTTTC
J: TRBJ1-6; D: NA; size: NA; V: TRBV30; CDR3: CAWSVWSYNSPLHF; DNA: TGTGCCTGGAGTGTTTGGAGTTATAATTCACCCCTCCACTTT
J: TRBJ1-2; D: TRBD1; size: NA; V: TRBV5-1; CDR3: CASRTGASYGYTF; DNA: TGCGCCAGCAGGACAGGGGCGAGCTATGGCTACACCTTC
J: TRBJ2-7; D: NA; size: NA; V: TRBV19; CDR3: CASSIDRKREQYF; DNA: TGTGCCAGTAGTATAGATCGAAAGCGGGAGCAGTACTTC
J: TRBJ2-1; D: TRBD2; size: once; V: TRBV9; CDR3: CASSAGTRGTEQFF; DNA: TGTGCCAGCAGCGCCGGGACTAGAGGGACAGAGCAGTTCTTC
J: TRBJ1-1; D: TRBD1; size: NA; V: TRBV3-1/TRBV3-2; CDR3: CASSRTGRNTEAFF; DNA: TGTGCCAGCAGCCGGACAGGGCGGAACACTGAAGCTTTCTTT
J: TRBJ2-3; D: TRBD1; size: NA; V: TRBV9; CDR3: CASSVGQGMEDTQYF; DNA: TGTGCCAGCAGCGTAGGACAGGGGATGGAAGATACGCAGTATTTT
J: TRBJ2-7; D: NA; size: once; V: TRBV30; CDR3: CAWTKGVSYEQYF; DNA: TGTGCCTGGACCAAAGGGGTCTCCTACGAGCAGTACTTC
J: TRBJ2-1; D: TRBD2; size: NA; V: TRBV15; CDR3: CATSGSESGASYNEQFF; DNA: TGTGCCACCAGCGGCTCCGAAAGCGGGGCTTCCTACAATGAGCAGTTCTTC
J: TRBJ1-2; D: NA; size: NA; V: TRBV13; CDR3: CASSLGEFPLYGYTF; DNA: TGTGCCAGCAGCTTGGGAGAGTTCCCCCTCTATGGCTACACCTTC
J: TRBJ2-1; D: NA; size: few; V: TRBV9; CDR3: CASSVGSDWVYNEQFF; DNA: TGTGCCAGCAGCGTAGGGAGTGATTGGGTATACAATGAGCAGTTCTTC
J: TRBJ2-1; D: TRBD1; size: NA; V: TRBV6-6; CDR3: CASSGTGGIYDEQFF; DNA: TGTGCCAGCAGTGGGACAGGGGGGATTTACGATGAGCAGTTCTTC